What follows are 20 T cell receptor beta chains derived from one specimen sequenced in a study of T cells after yellow fever vaccination. TCRdb ran MiXCR on the 5' RACE reads and lists one entry per CDR3 protein. This table holds 500,000 to 650,000 distinct CDR3 sequences, less than 20% found once. Sequenced material: PBMCs, taken more than 4 days after the first yellow fever vaccination. The origin of the receptors is a man aged 18 to 30 who received the YFV17D yellow fever vaccine.

This clonotype was counted many times. This chain links TRBV5-1 with TRBJ1-2; possibly TRBD1 for D (6 bases). With 0 bases removed from V and 5 bases from J, the gap between germline ends came to 14 bases. The V gene's germline CDR1 is SGHRS and CDR2 YFSETQ. The CDR3 runs 15 residues. DNA for the CDR3: TGCGCCAGCAGCTTGGGAGGGGGACGGATATATGGCTACACCTTC. Translating it yields CASSLGGGRIYGYTF.

The CDR3 is CASSLAKPGTGGEAFF. The CDR3 DNA is TGCGCCAGCAGCTTGGCCAAGCCCGGGACAGGGGGTGAAGCTTTCTTT. This chain joins TRBV5-1 and TRBJ1-1; 11 nucleotides line up with TRBD1. The V and J ends lost 0 bases and 7 bases, in that order; junction bases with no gene match: 8. The CDR3 runs 16 residues. CDR1 is SGHRS and CDR2 is YFSETQ in the germline V gene.

This clonotype was seen a few times. This chain uses TRBV20-1 with TRBJ1-1, with TRBD1 matching over 12 bases. Germline V lookup: CDR1 DFQATT, CDR2 SNEGSKA (reference sequence). The CDR3 loop spans 13 amino acids. With 0 bases clipped from V and 9 bases from J, the junction kept 2 bases outside the gene matches. The CDR3 here is CSARDGDRGQAFF. CDR3 coding DNA: TGCAGTGCTAGAGATGGGGACAGGGGGCAAGCTTTCTTT.

This clonotype was observed a handful of times. This chain uses TRBV7-2 with TRBJ2-3; 8 bases match TRBD1. Losses at the gene ends were 3 bases for V and 6 bases for J; bases not matched to a gene: 8. This CDR3 is 15 amino acids long. The germline V gene has CDR1 SGHTA and CDR2 FQGNSA. The CDR3: CASSFAGGAPDTQYF. CDR3 nucleotides: TGTGCCAGCAGCTTCGCAGGGGGCGCCCCGGATACGCAGTATTTT.

This clonotype was recorded a few times. This chain's CDR3 is CASSVAGQGTPGANVLTF. The CDR3, as DNA: TGTGCCAGCAGCGTAGCGGGACAGGGCACCCCTGGGGCCAACGTCCTGACTTTC. The chain employs TRBV9 and TRBJ2-6; 9 bases are shared with TRBD1. The CDR3 extends over 18 amino acids. The trim removed 0 bases at V and 2 bases at J, leaving 6 bases unmatched. The germline CDR1 and CDR2 sequences are SGDLS and YYNGEE.

This clonotype was counted only a few times. The CDR3 nucleotides read TGTGCCAGCTCACCGCCACAGGGCCAAGAGACCCAGTACTTC. Its protein product is CASSPPQGQETQYF. This chain joins TRBV18 and TRBJ2-5; perhaps TRBD1 as D (6 bases). The CDR3 runs to 14 residues. V lost 3 bases to trimming and J lost 1 base, with 9 bases between them. Germline assignment: CDR1 KGHSH and CDR2 LQKENI.

There are a few counts of this clonotype. The rearrangement uses TRBV11-2 and TRBJ2-1, with 10 bases lining up with TRBD2. The J segment lost 0 bases and the V segment lost 7 bases, leaving 3 bases of the junction unmatched. The germline V gene encodes CDR1 SGHAT and CDR2 FQNNGV. The length of the CDR3 is 15 residues. The DNA of the CDR3 is TGTGCCAGCACGAGCGGGGGGGGCTCCTACAATGAGCAGTTCTTC. Protein sequence: CASTSGGGSYNEQFF.

This clonotype was counted between two and nine times. The chain is built from TRBV12-3 or TRBV12-4 and TRBJ1-1, with D tentatively TRBD1 (6 bases). The CDR3 is made up of 15 amino acids. V lost 5 bases, J lost 5 bases, and 18 bases lay in between. CDR3 loop: CASSPPTGFLTEAFF. CDR3 bases: TGTGCCAGCAGTCCCCCCACAGGGTTCCTTACTGAAGCTTTCTTT.

J is TRBJ1-5 and V is TRBV20-1; tentative D call: TRBD1 (6 bases). Looked up from germline, CDR1 is DFQATT and CDR2 is SNEGSKA (reference sequence). V was shortened by 4 bases and J by 2 bases, with 12 bases between the two germline ends. CDR3 length: 14 amino acids. The DNA for the CDR3 is TGCAGTGCTATCAGGACAGACGGCAATCAGCCCCAGCATTTT. It yields the protein CSAIRTDGNQPQHF.

Only a few counts were recorded for this clonotype. The chain couples TRBV20-1 to TRBJ2-1, with TRBD1 matching 12 bases. CDR1 is DFQATT, CDR2 SNEGSKA, per germline (reference sequence). This CDR3 has 14 amino acids. The V segment lost 5 bases and the J segment 5 bases; nucleotides outside the gene matches: 4. DNA for the CDR3: TGCAGTGCTGGGACAGGGGGCCTCGACAATGAGCAGTTCTTC. Its translation: CSAGTGGLDNEQFF.

This chain uses TRBV5-5 with TRBJ2-3; D gene ambiguous. Trimming shortened V by 3 bases and J by 0 bases, and 11 bases separated the two germline ends. The germline CDR1 and CDR2 sequences are SGHKS and YYEKEE (reference sequence). The CDR3 totals 15 residues. The CDR3 is CASSWSVGSTDTQYF. CDR3 in DNA: TGTGCCAGCAGCTGGTCCGTCGGTAGCACAGATACGCAGTATTTT.

Only a few counts were recorded for this clonotype. This chain's CDR3 is CASRTRLDEQYF. For the CDR3, the DNA is TGTGCCAGCAGGACTCGATTGGACGAGCAGTACTTC. This sequence joins TRBV6-2 or TRBV6-3 and TRBJ2-7, with no clear D. In germline, CDR1 is MNHEY, CDR2 SVGEGT. The V gene lost 6 bases and the J gene lost 5 bases, with 11 bases spanning the gap. The CDR3 is made up of 12 amino acids.

The chain employs TRBV3-1 and TRBJ2-2; D not resolved. This CDR3 region has 11 residues. Trimming left V 1 base short and J 8 bases short, with 2 bases between. Germline CDR1 reads LGHDT; CDR2 reads YNNKEL (reference sequence). CDR3 sequence: CASSQVGELFF. In DNA form, the CDR3 reads TGTGCCAGCAGCCAAGTTGGGGAGCTGTTTTTT.

This CDR3 is CASSPGGANAYNSPLHF. In DNA, the CDR3 is TGTGCCAGCAGCCCCGGAGGGGCCAACGCCTATAATTCACCCCTCCACTTT. The chain has TRBV7-9 and TRBJ1-6, with a possible D match to TRBD1 (5 bases). V shed 5 bases and J shed 2 bases, with 16 bases lying between them. The germline CDR1 and CDR2 sequences are SEHNR and FQNEAQ (reference sequence). The CDR3 is made up of 17 amino acids.

The gene calls are TRBV7-9 and TRBJ1-4; maybe TRBD1 (5 bases). This CDR3 comprises 12 residues. V lost 3 bases and J 12 bases, leaving 11 bases between the germline ends. CDR1 is SEHNR and CDR2 is FQNEAQ in the germline V gene (reference sequence). The CDR3 reads CASSFSQGELFF. Here the CDR3 DNA reads TGTGCCAGCAGCTTTTCCCAGGGTGAACTGTTTTTT.

At least ten counts were recorded for this clonotype. The chain joins TRBV4-3 to TRBJ2-1, with D tentatively TRBD1 or TRBD2 (5 bases each). The CDR3 covers 15 residues. Trimming removed 5 bases at V and 4 bases at J, with 15 bases between. Germline V gene data show CDR1 as LGHNA and CDR2 as YSLEER. The CDR3 protein is CASSGGTARYNEQFF. The CDR3 DNA reads as TGCGCCAGCAGCGGTGGGACGGCCCGATACAATGAGCAGTTCTTC.

This clonotype has a handful of counts. V is TRBV6-5 and J is TRBJ1-3, with unresolved D. V was shortened by 0 bases and J by 0 bases, with 6 bases between the two germline ends. The CDR3 extends over 15 amino acids. The germline V gene encodes CDR1 MNHEY and CDR2 SVGAGI. The CDR3 here is CASSYSGNSGNTIYF. CDR3 sequence (DNA): TGTGCCAGCAGTTACTCCGGCAACTCTGGAAACACCATATATTTT.

CDR3 DNA sequence: TGTGCCAGCAGTTCGTTTATTGGGTCTTCAGGGGGCTACACCTTC. It is translated as CASSSFIGSSGGYTF. The V gene is TRBV12-3 or TRBV12-4, the J gene TRBJ1-2; D possibly corresponds to TRBD1 (5 bases). The germline V and J ends were trimmed by 4 bases and 8 bases, with 20 bases remaining between them. This CDR3 has 15 amino acids.

This clonotype has just a few counts. The V and J genes are TRBV5-1 and TRBJ2-2, with 12 nucleotides matching TRBD1. This CDR3 is built from 15 residues. V was clipped by 4 bases and J by 10 bases; unmatched bases: 8. In germline, CDR1 is SGHRS, CDR2 YFSETQ. The CDR3 DNA is TGCGCCAGCAGCGTGGGACAGGGGGCTGGCGTGGAGCTGTTTTTT. This gives the protein CASSVGQGAGVELFF.

The chain employs TRBV2 and TRBJ1-5; D gene ambiguous. Per the germline V gene, CDR1 is SNHLY and CDR2 is FYNNEI. V gave up 4 bases and J gave up 2 bases, with 9 bases separating them. The CDR3 totals 14 residues. CDR3 region: CASSADSGNQPQHF. In DNA, the CDR3 is TGTGCCAGCAGTGCCGATAGTGGCAATCAGCCCCAGCATTTT. Supplemented by reference TRBV2 and TRBJ1-5, the full variable domain reads EPEVTQTPSHQVTQMGQEVILRCVPISNHLYFYWYRQILGQKVEFLVSFYNNEISEKSEIFDDQFSVERPDGSNFTLKIRSTKLEDSAMYFCASSADSGNQPQHFGDGTRLSIL.